The clone carrying this T cell receptor beta chain has ten or more counts. The sample is drawn from a study of patients with pleural tuberculosis. From the reads, TCRdb called clonotypes with MiXCR, one entry per CDR3 protein. The sample holds about 50,000 distinct CDR3 sequences; 7.3% are singletons and the top ten take around 16%. Trimming took 0 bases from V and 7 from J, leaving 19 bases between them. CDR1 is DFQATT, CDR2 SNEGSKA, per germline (reference sequence). CDR3 size: 16 residues. The chain combines TRBV20-1 with TRBJ1-5, with D possibly matching TRBD1 (6 bases). This sequence was found in a human donor with pleural tuberculosis. In nucleotides, the CDR3 is TGCAGTGCTAGAGATCCGAAACCCCCCAGGGGACAGCCCCAGCATTTT. It encodes CSARDPKPPRGQPQHF.